This entry describes one T cell receptor beta chain. The target antigen is unknown. The data belong to a study of T-cell memory formation after mild COVID-19. General study results and limits: SARS-CoV-2 specificity was not confirmed for second-wave clones peaking on day 37. Cross-reactive memory appears to have joined, as suggested by some responding clones showing up in pre-infection memory.

5'RACE with constant-segment primers yielded barcoded, UMI-tagged TCR alpha and TCR beta cDNA libraries. TCRdb re-called the 5' RACE reads with MiXCR, one entry per CDR3 protein. The profile shows about 440,000 distinct CDR3 sequences, about 19% of them singletons. Trimming shortened V by 1 base and J by 5 bases, and 8 bases separated the two germline ends. Germline V gene sequence: CDR1 ENHRY, CDR2 SYGVKD. The CDR3 is 13 amino acids. The chain recombines TRBV10-3 with TRBJ1-2; D gene ambiguous. The receptor was derived from an adult woman who had mild COVID-19 (a few samples of this study predate the infection). Cell type and time point are not known. The sequenced sample was PBMCs or a T cell subset sorted from them (not recorded which). The CDR3 here is CAISEYSDYGYTF. In nucleotides, the CDR3 is TGTGCCATCAGTGAGTACAGCGATTATGGCTACACCTTC.